The entry that follows covers one T cell receptor (beta chain) sequence. The entry originates in a study of blood T cell repertoires in COVID-19. Whole-study context: T cells, B-cell-depleted T cells, or PBMCs supplied cDNA or gDNA.

The repertoire was sequenced with immunoSEQ multiplex PCR; TCRdb's copy has only in-frame clones and lacks some. The sample lists 70,000 or so clones, more than 75% seen once, with 8.5% in the top ten. This CDR3 comprises 14 residues. The ends were cut back, 4 bases at V and 7 bases at J, with 15 bases in the middle. Germline V CDR1 and CDR2: KGHDR, SFDVKD. The clonotype was recovered from a human donor in a cohort sampled during active COVID-19. The chain uses TRBV24-1 and TRBJ1-2; D possibly corresponds to TRBD1 (6 bases). The source material was peripheral blood. The CDR3 coding sequence is TGTGCCACCAGTGAATCCGGGACATGGCCTGGCTACACCTTC. Translating it yields CATSESGTWPGYTF.